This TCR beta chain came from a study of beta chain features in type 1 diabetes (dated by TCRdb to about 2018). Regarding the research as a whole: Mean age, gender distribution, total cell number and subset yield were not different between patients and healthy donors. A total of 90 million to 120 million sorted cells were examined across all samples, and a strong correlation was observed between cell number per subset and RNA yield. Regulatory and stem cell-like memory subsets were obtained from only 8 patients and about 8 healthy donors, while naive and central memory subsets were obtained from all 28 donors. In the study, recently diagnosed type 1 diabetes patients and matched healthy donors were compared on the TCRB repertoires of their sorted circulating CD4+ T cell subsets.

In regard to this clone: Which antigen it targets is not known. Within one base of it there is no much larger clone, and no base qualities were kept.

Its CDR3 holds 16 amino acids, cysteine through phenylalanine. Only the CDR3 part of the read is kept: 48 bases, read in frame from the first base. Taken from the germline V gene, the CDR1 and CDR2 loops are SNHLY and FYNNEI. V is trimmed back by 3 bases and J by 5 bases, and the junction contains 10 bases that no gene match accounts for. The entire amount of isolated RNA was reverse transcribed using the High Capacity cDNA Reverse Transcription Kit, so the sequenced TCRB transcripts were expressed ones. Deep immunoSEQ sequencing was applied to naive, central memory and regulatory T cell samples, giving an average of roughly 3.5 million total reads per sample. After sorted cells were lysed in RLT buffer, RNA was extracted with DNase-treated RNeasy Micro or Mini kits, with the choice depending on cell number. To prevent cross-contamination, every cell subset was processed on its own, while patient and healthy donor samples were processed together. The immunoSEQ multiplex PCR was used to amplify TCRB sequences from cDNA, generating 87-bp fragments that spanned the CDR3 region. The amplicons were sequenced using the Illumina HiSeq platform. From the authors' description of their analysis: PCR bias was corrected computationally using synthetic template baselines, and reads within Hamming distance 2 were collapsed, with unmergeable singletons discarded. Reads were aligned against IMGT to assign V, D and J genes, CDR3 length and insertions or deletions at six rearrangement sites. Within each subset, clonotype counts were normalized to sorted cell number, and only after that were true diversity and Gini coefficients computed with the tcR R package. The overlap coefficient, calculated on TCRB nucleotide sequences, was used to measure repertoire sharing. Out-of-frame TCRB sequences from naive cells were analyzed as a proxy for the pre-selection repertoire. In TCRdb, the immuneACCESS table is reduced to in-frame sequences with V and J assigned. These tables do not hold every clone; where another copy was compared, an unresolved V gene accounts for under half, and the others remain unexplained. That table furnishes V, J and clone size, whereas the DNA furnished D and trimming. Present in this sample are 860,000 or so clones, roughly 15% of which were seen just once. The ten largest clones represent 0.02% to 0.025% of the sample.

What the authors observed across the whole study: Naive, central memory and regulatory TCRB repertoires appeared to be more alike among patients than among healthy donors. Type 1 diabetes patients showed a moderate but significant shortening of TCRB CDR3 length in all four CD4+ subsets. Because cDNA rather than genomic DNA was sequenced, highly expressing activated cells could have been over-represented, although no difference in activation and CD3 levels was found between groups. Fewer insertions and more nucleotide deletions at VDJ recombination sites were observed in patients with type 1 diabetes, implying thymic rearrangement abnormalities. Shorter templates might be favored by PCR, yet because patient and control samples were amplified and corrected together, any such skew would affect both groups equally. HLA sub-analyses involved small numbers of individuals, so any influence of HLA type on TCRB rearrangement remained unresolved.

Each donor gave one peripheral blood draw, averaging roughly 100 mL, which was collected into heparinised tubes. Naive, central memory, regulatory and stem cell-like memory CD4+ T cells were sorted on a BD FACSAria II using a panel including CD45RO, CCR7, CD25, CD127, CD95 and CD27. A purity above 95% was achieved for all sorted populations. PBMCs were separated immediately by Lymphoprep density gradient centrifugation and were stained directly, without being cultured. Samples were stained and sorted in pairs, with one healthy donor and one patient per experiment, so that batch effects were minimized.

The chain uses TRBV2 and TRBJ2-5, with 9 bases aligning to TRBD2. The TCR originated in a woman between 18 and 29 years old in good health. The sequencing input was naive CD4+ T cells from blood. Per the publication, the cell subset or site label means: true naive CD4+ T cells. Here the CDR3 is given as CASSDLPSGMRETQYF. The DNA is TGTGCCAGCAGTGATTTGCCTAGCGGGATGCGGGAGACCCAGTACTTC.